This T cell receptor (beta chain) derives from a study of early T cells in non-severe SARS-CoV-2 infection. This clonotype has a handful of counts. With V trimmed by 4 bases and J by 4 bases, 5 bases remained unmatched. Germline lookup yields CDR1 SGHKS and CDR2 YYEKEE (reference sequence). This CDR3 contains 15 residues. The TCR library protocol was used to attach unique molecular identifiers. These identifiers were attached to individual cDNA molecules. TCRdb fed the 5' RACE reads into MiXCR, producing one record per CDR3 protein. The sample lists about 42,000 distinct CDR3 sequences; 7.1% were seen once.

This clonotype was obtained from an adult who was a healthcare worker with PCR-confirmed SARS-CoV-2 infection or an uninfected control (not recorded which). Sample: whole blood. V is TRBV5-5 and J is TRBJ1-4; 9 bases match TRBD1. The CDR3 coding sequence is TGTGCCAGCAGCCCCTTGGACAGGGGTAATGAAAAACTGTTTTTT. It translates to CASSPLDRGNEKLFF. The full variable domain, completed using reference TRBV5-5 and TRBJ1-4, is DAGVTQSPTHLIKTRGQQVTLRCSPISGHKSVSWYQQVLGQGPQFIFQYYEKEERGRGNFPDRFSARQFPNYSSELNVNALLLGDSALYLCASSPLDRGNEKLFFGSGTQLSVL.